This entry lists 14 T cell receptor beta chains sequenced from one sample in a study of response to subunit inactivated influenza vaccine. Using its own MiXCR run on the RT-PCR reads, TCRdb lists one record per CDR3 protein. The table includes approximately 570,000 distinct CDR3 sequences, 7.6% detected once. The material was PBMCs from blood, obtained approximately 25 months after vaccination. The source is a man aged 50-75 years who received an inactivated influenza vaccine.

V is TRBV15 and J is TRBJ2-4, with 8 positions matching TRBD1. The CDR3 covers 16 residues. The junction had 10 bases not matched to a gene; V was cut back by 6 bases and J by 3 bases. The germline gives CDR1 LNHNV, CDR2 YYDKDF (reference sequence). The CDR3 coding sequence is TGTGCCACCAGTAATACAGGGGGGAGTGACAAAAACATTCAGTACTTC. Its protein product is CATSNTGGSDKNIQYF. The entire variable domain, with the rest obtained from reference TRBV15 and TRBJ2-4, is as follows: DAMVIQNPRYQVTQFGKPVTLSCSQTLNHNVMYWYQQKSSQAPKLLFHYYDKDFNNEADTPDNFQSRRPNTSFCFLDIRSPGLGDTAMYLCATSNTGGSDKNIQYFGAGTRLSVL.

This clonotype was counted ten times or more. This CDR3 is CASSHKTGGNTEAFF. The CDR3 region has the DNA TGCGCCAGCAGCCACAAGACAGGGGGGAACACTGAAGCTTTCTTT. J is TRBJ1-1 and V is TRBV5-1; 9 bases line up with TRBD1. J was trimmed by 1 base and V by 4 bases; bases with no gene match: 5. The germline gives CDR1 SGHRS, CDR2 YFSETQ. The length of the CDR3 is 15 residues.

V and J are TRBV7-2 and TRBJ2-7; D gene uncertain. This CDR3 contains 16 residues. V lost 0 bases and J lost 3, with 15 bases in between. The germline V gene has CDR1 SGHTA and CDR2 FQGNSA. CDR3 amino acids: CASSLAGQKGNYEQYF. The DNA for the CDR3 is TGTGCCAGCAGCTTAGCGGGCCAGAAAGGGAACTACGAGCAGTACTTC.

Remarks on this clonotype: This may be a read error: a much more frequent sequence differs by one nucleotide. The chain carries TRBV6-2 or TRBV6-3 and TRBJ2-1; the D is unclear. Trimming removed 6 bases at V and 8 bases at J, with 8 bases between. The CDR3 has 11 residues. The germline CDR1 and CDR2 sequences are MNHEY and SVGEGT. The CDR3, as DNA: TGTGCCAGCAGCCGGGTCGATGAGCAGTTCTTC. Translation: CASSRVDEQFF.

The V call is TRBV20-1, the J call TRBJ2-1; possibly TRBD1 for D (5 bases). The CDR3 length is 13 residues. The V end was cut by 5 bases, the J end by 2 bases, with 10 bases between. CDR1 DFQATT and CDR2 SNEGSKA come from the germline V gene (reference sequence). CDR3 amino acids: CSAPRTPYNEQFF. The CDR3, as DNA: TGCAGTGCTCCGCGGACACCCTACAATGAGCAGTTCTTC.

This clonotype was counted only a few times. J is TRBJ1-1 and V is TRBV7-2; the D is unclear. V was clipped by 0 bases and J by 0 bases, with 8 bases between them. There are 15 residues in the CDR3. From germline, CDR1 is SGHTA and CDR2 FQGNSA. CDR3: CASSLASGMNTEAFF. The CDR3 DNA sequence: TGTGCCAGCAGCTTAGCTTCTGGGATGAACACTGAAGCTTTCTTT. Supplemented by reference TRBV7-2 and TRBJ1-1, the full variable domain reads GAGVSQSPSNKVTEKGKDVELRCDPISGHTALYWYRQSLGQGLEFLIYFQGNSAPDKSGLPSDRFSAERTGGSVSTLTIQRTQQEDSAVYLCASSLASGMNTEAFFGQGTRLTVV.

This clonotype was seen more than once but under ten times. The rearrangement links TRBV27 to TRBJ2-7; TRBD2 is a possible D gene (6 bases). The length of the CDR3 is 15 residues. Germline CDR1 reads MNHEY; CDR2 reads SMNVEV (reference sequence). V lost 2 bases to trimming and J lost 8 bases, with 19 bases between them. The CDR3: CASSLRRDFDLKQYF. As DNA, the CDR3 is TGTGCCAGCAGTTTACGGCGGGACTTCGACCTCAAGCAGTACTTC.

The rearrangement uses TRBV25-1 and TRBJ1-1, with TRBD1 identical over 9 bases. The CDR3 covers 15 residues. Germline CDR1 reads MGHDK; CDR2 reads SYGVNS. The V segment lost 4 bases and the J segment 8 bases; nucleotides outside the gene matches: 11. DNA for the CDR3: TGTGCCAGCAGTGCATCGACCGGGACAGGGAGGGAAGCTTTCTTT. It yields the protein CASSASTGTGREAFF.

In its sample, this clonotype was seen a few times. This chain uses TRBV20-1 with TRBJ2-7; D unclear. This CDR3 spans 11 amino acids. The germline gives CDR1 DFQATT, CDR2 SNEGSKA (reference sequence). V was pared by 4 bases and J by 3 bases, with 7 bases between. In DNA, the CDR3 is TGCAGTGCTATGCTGGGCTACGAGCAGTACTTC. Its translation is CSAMLGYEQYF.

This clonotype was observed many times. CDR3 nucleotides: TGTGCCAGCAGCGTAGCTCACGGAACCTACGAGCAGTACTTC. This encodes CASSVAHGTYEQYF. The rearrangement links TRBV9 to TRBJ2-7; D is unclear. Germline loops: CDR1 SGDLS, CDR2 YYNGEE. V lost 0 bases to trimming and J lost 2 bases, with 9 bases between them. This CDR3 has 14 residues.

This clonotype was picked up a small number of times. The V call is TRBV20-1, the J call TRBJ2-5; 13 nucleotides agree with TRBD2. CDR1 DFQATT and CDR2 SNEGSKA come from the germline V gene (reference sequence). The CDR3 totals 14 residues. V lost 6 bases to trimming and J lost 5 bases; unmatched junction nucleotides: 6. The chain's CDR3 is CSAELAGGLETQYF. In nucleotides, the CDR3 is TGCAGTGCAGAACTAGCGGGAGGGTTGGAGACCCAGTACTTC.

V is TRBV7-9 and J is TRBJ2-2; 9 bases map to TRBD1. CDR3 length equals 15 residues. Germline V gene data show CDR1 as SEHNR and CDR2 as FQNEAQ (reference sequence). V lost 5 bases, J lost 6 bases, and 7 bases stayed unmatched. CDR3 DNA sequence: TGTGCCAGCAGCGCCCGGGACAGGGATCCCGGGGAGCTGTTTTTT. Encoded protein: CASSARDRDPGELFF. Combining the CDR3 with reference TRBV7-9 and TRBJ2-2 gives the whole variable domain DTGVSQNPRHKITKRGQNVTFRCDPISEHNRLYWYRQTLGQGPEFLTYFQNEAQLEKSRLLSDRFSAERPKGSFSTLEIQRTEQGDSAMYLCASSARDRDPGELFFGEGSRLTVL.

This clonotype turned up a few times. The J gene is TRBJ1-4, the V gene TRBV12-3 or TRBV12-4, with 8 bases fitting TRBD1. CDR3 size: 15 residues. V dropped 6 bases and J dropped 1; count of bases not matched to a gene: 4. CDR3 sequence reads: CASSEQGGTNEKLFF. The CDR3 DNA reads as TGTGCCAGCAGCGAACAGGGGGGAACTAATGAAAAACTGTTTTTT.

This clonotype was detected a few times. V is TRBV9 and J is TRBJ2-3, with 7 bases lining up with TRBD1. Germline lookup yields CDR1 SGDLS and CDR2 YYNGEE. The junction had 11 bases not matched to a gene; V was cut back by 4 bases and J by 3 bases. The CDR3 is 16 residues long. The CDR3 bases are TGTGCCAGCAGCCACCAACAGGGGCCCGAAACAGATACGCAGTATTTT. Translating gives CASSHQQGPETDTQYF.